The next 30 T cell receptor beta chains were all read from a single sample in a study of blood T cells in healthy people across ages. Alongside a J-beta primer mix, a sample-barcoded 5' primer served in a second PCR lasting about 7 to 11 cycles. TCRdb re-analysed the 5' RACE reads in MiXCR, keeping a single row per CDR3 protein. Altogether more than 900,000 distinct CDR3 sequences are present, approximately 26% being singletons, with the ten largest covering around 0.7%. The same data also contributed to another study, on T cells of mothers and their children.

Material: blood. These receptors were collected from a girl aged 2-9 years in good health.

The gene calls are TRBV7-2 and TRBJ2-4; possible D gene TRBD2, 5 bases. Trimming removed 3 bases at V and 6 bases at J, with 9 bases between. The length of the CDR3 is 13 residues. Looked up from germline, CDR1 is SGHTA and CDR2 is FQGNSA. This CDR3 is CASSFKEGNIQYF. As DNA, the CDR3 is TGTGCCAGCAGCTTCAAAGAGGGAAACATTCAGTACTTC.

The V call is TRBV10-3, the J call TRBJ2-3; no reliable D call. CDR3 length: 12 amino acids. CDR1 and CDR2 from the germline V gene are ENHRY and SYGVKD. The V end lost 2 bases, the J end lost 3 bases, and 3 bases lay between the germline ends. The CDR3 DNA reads TGTGCCATCAGTGAGCCGACAGATACGCAGTATTTT. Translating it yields CAISEPTDTQYF.

CDR3 protein: CATSDYGQGVSDEQYF. As DNA, the CDR3 is TGTGCCACCAGTGACTACGGACAGGGGGTGAGCGACGAGCAGTACTTC. The chain uses TRBV24-1 and TRBJ2-5, with 10 bases matching TRBD1. The DNA end is a closer match to TRBJ2-7, so the J assignment may be wrong. Germline V gives CDR1 KGHDR, CDR2 SFDVKD. The CDR3 extends over 16 amino acids.

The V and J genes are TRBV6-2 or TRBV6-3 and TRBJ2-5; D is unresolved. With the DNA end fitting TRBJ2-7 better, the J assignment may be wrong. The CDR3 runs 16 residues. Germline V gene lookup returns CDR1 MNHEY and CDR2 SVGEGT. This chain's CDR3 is CASRTDVPSPIYEQYF. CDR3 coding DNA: TGTGCCAGCAGAACGGACGTCCCGAGTCCCATATACGAGCAGTACTTC.

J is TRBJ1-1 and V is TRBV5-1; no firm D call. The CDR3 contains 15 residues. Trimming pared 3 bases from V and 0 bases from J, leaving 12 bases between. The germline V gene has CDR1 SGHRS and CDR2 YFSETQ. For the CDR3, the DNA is TGCGCCAGCAGCTCTCTTAAGGCAATGAACACTGAAGCTTTCTTT. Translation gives CASSSLKAMNTEAFF.

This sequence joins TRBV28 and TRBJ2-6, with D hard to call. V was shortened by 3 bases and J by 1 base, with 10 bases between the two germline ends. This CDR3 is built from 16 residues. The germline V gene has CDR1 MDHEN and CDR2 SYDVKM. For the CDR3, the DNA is TGTGCCAGCAGTTTGCCCCAAGGGTCTGGGGCCAACGTCCTGACTTTC. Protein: CASSLPQGSGANVLTF.

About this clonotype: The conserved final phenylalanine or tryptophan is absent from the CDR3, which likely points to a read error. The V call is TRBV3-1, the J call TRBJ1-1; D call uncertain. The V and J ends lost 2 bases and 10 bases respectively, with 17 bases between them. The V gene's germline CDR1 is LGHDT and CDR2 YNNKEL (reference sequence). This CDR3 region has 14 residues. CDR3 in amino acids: CASSQQIVGTRAFS. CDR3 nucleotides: TGTGCCAGCAGCCAACAAATTGTTGGCACTCGAGCTTTCTCT.

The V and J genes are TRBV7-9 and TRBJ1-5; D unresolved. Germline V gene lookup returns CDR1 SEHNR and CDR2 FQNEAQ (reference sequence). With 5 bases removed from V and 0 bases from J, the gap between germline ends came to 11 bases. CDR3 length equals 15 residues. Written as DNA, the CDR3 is TGTGCCAGCAGCCCCGATAGGTATAGCAATCAGCCCCAGCATTTT. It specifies CASSPDRYSNQPQHF.

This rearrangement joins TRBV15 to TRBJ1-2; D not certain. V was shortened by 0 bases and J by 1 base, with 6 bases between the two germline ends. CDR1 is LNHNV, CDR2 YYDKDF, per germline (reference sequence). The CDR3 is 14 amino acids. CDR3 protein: CATSRDGSNYGYTF. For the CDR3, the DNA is TGTGCCACCAGCAGAGATGGAAGTAACTATGGCTACACCTTC.

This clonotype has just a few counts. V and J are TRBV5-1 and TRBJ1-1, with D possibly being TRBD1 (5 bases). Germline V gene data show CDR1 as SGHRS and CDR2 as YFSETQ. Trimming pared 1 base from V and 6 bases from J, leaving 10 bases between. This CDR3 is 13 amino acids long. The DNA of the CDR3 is TGCGCCAGCAGCTTGCGAGGGGAGGCTGAAGCTTTCTTT. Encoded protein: CASSLRGEAEAFF.

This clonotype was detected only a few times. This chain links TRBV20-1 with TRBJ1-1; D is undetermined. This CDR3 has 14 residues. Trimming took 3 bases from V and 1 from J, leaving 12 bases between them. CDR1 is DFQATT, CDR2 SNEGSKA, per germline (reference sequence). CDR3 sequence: CSARDDGRNTEAFF. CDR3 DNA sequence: TGCAGTGCTAGGGACGACGGCAGGAACACTGAAGCTTTCTTT.

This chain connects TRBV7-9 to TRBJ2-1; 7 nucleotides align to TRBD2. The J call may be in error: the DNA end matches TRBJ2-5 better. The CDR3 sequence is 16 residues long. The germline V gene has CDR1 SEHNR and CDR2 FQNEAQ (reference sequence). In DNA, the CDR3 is TGTGCCAGCAGCTTACCTGAGCGCAAGGGAGGGGAGACCCAGTACTTC. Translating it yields CASSLPERKGGETQYF.

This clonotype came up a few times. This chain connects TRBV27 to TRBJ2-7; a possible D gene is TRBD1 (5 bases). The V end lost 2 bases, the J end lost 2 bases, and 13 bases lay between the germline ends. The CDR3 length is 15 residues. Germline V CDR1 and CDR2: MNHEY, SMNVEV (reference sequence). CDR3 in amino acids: CASSLVLSDTYEQYF. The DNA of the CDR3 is TGTGCCAGCAGTTTAGTTCTCTCGGACACCTACGAGCAGTACTTC.

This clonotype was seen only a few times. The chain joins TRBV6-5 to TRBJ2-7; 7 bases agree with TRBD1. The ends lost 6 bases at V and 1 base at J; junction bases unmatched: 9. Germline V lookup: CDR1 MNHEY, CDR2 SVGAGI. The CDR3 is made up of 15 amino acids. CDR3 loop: CASSSTGTDSYEQYF. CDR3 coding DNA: TGTGCCAGCAGCTCCACCGGGACAGATTCCTACGAGCAGTACTTC.

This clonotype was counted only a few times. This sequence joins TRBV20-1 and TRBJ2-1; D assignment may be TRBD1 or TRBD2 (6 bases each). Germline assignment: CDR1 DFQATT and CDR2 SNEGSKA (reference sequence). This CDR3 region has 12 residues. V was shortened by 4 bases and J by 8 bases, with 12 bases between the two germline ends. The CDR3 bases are TGCAGTGCTACGTTAAGGGGGGATGAGCAGTTCTTC. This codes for CSATLRGDEQFF.

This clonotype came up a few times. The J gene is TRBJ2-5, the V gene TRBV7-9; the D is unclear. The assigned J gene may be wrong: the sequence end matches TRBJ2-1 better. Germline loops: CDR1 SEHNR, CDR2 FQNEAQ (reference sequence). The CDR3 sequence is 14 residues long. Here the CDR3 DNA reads TGTGCCAGCAGCCCTGTCTCCCCCTACAATGAGCAGTTCTTC. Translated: CASSPVSPYNEQFF.

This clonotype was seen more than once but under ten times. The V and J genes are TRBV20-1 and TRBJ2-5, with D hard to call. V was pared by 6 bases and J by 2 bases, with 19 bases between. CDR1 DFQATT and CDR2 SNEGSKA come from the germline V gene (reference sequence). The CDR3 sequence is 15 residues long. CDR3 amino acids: CSATPGYRPQETQYF. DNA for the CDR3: TGCAGTGCAACGCCCGGGTACAGACCGCAAGAGACCCAGTACTTC.

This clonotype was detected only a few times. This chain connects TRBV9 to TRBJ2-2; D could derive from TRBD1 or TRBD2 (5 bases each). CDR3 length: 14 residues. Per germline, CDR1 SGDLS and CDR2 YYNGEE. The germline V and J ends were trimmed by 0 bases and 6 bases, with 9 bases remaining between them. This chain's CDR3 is CASSVDPGPGELFF. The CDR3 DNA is TGTGCCAGCAGCGTAGATCCGGGGCCCGGGGAGCTGTTTTTT.

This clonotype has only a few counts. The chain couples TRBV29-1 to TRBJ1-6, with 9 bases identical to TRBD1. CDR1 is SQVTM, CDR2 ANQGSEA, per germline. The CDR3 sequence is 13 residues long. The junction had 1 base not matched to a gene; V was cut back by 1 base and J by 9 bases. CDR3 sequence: CSVEAGQGSPLHF. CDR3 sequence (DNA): TGCAGCGTTGAAGCGGGACAGGGTTCACCCCTCCACTTT.

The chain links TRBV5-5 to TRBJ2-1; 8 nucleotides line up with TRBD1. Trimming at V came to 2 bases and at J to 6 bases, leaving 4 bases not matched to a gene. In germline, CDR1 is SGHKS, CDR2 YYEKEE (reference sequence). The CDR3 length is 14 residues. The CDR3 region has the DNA TGTGCCAGCAGCTTACAGGGGGGCTTCAATGAGCAGTTCTTC. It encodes CASSLQGGFNEQFF.

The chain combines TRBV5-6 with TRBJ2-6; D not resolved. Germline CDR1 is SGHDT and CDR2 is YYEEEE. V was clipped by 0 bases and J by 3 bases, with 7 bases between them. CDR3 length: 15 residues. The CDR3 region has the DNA TGTGCCAGCAGCTTGGGAAGAATTGGGGCCAACGTCCTGACTTTC. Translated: CASSLGRIGANVLTF.

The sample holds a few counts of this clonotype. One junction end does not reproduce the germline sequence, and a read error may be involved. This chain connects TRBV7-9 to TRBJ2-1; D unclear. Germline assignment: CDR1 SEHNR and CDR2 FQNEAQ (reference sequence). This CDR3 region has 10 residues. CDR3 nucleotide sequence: TGTGCCAGCAGCCCGAGGACCCAGTGCTTC. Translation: CASSPRTQCF.

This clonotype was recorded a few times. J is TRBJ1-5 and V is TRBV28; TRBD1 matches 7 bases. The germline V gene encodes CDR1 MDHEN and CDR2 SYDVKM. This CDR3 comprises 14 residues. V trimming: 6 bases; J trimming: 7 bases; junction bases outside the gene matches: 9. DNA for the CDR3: TGTGCCAGCAGAGACAGGGAATGGGGCCAGCCCCAGCATTTT. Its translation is CASRDREWGQPQHF.

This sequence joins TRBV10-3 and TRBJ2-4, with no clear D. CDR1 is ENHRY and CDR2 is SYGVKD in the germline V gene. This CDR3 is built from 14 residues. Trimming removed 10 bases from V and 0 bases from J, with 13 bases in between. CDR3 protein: CATQTDLAKNIQYF. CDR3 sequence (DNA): TGTGCCACCCAGACGGATCTAGCCAAAAACATTCAGTACTTC.

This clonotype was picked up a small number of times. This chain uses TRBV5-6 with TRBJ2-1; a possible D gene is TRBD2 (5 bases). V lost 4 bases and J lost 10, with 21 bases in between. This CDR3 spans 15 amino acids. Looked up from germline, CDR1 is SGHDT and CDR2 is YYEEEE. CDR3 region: CASSLLRRYPYEQFF. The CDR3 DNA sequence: TGTGCCAGCAGCCTTCTTAGGAGGTATCCTTACGAGCAGTTCTTC.

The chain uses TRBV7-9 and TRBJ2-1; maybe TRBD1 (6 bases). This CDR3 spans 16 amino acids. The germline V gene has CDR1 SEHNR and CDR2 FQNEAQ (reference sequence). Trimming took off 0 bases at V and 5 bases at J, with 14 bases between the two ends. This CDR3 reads CASSLANWAGDNEQFF. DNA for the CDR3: TGTGCCAGCAGCTTAGCTAACTGGGCAGGGGACAATGAGCAGTTCTTC.

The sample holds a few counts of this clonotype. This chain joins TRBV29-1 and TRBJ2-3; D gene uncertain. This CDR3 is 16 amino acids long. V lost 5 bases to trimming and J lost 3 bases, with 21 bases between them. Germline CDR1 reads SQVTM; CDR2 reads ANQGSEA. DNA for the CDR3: TGCAGCGTTCGGTGGTCCGAAGGGCCAAGGACAGATACGCAGTATTTT. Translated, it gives CSVRWSEGPRTDTQYF.

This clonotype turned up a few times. In DNA, the CDR3 is TGCGCCAGCAGCATTGAGCTCCGGGGGAGTACTGAAGCTTTCTTT. The encoded protein is CASSIELRGSTEAFF. The rearrangement uses TRBV5-1 and TRBJ1-1; perhaps TRBD1 as D (5 bases). CDR3 length: 15 amino acids. Trimming removed 4 bases at V and 5 bases at J, with 18 bases between. Germline V gives CDR1 SGHRS, CDR2 YFSETQ.

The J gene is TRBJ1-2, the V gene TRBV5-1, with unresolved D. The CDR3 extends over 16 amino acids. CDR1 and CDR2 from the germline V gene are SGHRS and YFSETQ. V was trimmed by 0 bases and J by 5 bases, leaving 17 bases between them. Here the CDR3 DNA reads TGCGCCAGCAGCTTGGAATTGCGGAGCTCTGGGTATGGCTACACCTTC. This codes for CASSLELRSSGYGYTF.

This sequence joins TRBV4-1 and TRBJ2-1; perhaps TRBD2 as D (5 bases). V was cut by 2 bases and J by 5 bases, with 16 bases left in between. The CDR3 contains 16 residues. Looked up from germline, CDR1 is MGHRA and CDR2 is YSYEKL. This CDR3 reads CASSQYLSKLDNEQFF. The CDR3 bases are TGCGCCAGCAGCCAATACCTATCCAAACTAGACAATGAGCAGTTCTTC.